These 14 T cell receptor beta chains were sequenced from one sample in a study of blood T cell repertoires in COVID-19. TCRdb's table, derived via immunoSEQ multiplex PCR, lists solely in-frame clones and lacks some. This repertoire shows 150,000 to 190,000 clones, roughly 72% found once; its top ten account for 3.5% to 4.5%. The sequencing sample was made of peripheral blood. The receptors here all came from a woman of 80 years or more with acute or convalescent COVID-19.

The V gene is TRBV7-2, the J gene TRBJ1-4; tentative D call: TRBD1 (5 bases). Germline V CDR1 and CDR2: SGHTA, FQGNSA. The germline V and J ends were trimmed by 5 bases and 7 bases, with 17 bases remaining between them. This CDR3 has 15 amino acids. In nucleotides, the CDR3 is TGTGCCAGCAGCCCCGGGGGGGGAGGAACTGAAAAACTGTTTTTT. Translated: CASSPGGGGTEKLFF.

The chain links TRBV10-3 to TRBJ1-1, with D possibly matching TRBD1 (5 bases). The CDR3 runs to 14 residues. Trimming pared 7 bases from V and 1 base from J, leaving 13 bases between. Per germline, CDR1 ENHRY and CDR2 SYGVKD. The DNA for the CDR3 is TGTGCCATCAAGGGTAGAGACAGGAACACTGAAGCTTTCTTT. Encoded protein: CAIKGRDRNTEAFF.

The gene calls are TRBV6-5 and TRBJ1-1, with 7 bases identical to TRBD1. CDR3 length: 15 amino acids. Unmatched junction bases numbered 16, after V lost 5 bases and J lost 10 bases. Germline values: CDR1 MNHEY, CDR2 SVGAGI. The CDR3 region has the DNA TGTGCCAGCAGTAAACCGGGACAGAGCCTGAGGGTAGCTTTCTTT. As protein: CASSKPGQSLRVAFF.

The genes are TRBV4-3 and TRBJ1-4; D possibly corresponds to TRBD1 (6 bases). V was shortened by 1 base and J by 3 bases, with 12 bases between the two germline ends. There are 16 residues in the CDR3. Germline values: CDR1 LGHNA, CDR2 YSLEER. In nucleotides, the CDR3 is TGCGCCAGCAGCCAAGGAGGGGGGGCAGCTAATGAAAAACTGTTTTTT. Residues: CASSQGGGAANEKLFF.

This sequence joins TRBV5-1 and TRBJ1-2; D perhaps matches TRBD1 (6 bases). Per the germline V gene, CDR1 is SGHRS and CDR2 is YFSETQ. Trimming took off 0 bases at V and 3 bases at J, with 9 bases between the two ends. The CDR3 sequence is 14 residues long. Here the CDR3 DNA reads TGCGCCAGCAGCTTGGCGACAGGCGACTATGGCTACACCTTC. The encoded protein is CASSLATGDYGYTF.

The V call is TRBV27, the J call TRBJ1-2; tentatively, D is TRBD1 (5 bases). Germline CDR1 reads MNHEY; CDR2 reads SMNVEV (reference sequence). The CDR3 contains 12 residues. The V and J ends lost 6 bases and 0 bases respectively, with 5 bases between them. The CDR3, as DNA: TGTGCCAGCAGGACAGCTAACTATGGCTACACCTTC. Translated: CASRTANYGYTF.

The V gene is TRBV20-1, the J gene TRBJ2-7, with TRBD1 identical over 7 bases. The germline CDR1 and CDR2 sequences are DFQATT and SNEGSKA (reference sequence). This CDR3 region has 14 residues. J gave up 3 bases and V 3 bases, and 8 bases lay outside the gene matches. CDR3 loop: CSASRDSRYYEQYF. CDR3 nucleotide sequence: TGCAGTGCTAGTAGGGACAGTAGGTACTACGAGCAGTACTTC.

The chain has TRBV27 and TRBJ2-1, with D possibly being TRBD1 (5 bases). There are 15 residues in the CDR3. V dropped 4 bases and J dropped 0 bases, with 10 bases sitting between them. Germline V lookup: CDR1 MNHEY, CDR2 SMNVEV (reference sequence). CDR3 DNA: TGTGCCAGCAGTTCGGAGACAGTCTCCTACAATGAGCAGTTCTTC. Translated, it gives CASSSETVSYNEQFF.

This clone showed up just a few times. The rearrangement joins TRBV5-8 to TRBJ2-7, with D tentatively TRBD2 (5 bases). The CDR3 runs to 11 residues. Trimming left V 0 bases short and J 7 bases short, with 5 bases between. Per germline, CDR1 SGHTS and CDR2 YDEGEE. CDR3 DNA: TGTGCCAGCAGCTTGGCGGGGGAGCAGTACTTC. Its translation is CASSLAGEQYF.

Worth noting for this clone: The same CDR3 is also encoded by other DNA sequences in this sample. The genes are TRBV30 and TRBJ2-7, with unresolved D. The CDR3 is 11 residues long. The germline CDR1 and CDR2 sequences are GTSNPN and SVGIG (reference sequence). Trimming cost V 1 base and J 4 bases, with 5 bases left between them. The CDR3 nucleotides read TGTGCCTGGAGTGGCAGATACGAGCAGTACTTC. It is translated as CAWSGRYEQYF. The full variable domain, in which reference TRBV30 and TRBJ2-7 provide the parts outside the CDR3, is SQTIHQWPATLVQPVGSPLSLECTVEGTSNPNLYWYRQAAGRGLQLLFYSVGIGQISSEVPQNLSASRPQDRQFILSSKKLLLSDSGFYLCAWSGRYEQYFGPGTRLTVT.

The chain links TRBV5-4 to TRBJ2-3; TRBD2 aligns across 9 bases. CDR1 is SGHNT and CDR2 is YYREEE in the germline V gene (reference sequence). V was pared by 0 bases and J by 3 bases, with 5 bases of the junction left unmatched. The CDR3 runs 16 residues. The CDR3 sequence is CASSLGGGAWTDTQYF. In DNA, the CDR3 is TGTGCCAGCAGCTTGGGCGGGGGGGCCTGGACAGATACGCAGTATTTT.

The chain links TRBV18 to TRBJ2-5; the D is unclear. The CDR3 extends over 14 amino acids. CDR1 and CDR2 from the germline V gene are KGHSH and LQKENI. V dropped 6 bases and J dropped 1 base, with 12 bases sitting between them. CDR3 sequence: CASSPASVQETQYF. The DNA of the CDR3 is TGTGCCAGCTCCCCCGCGAGTGTCCAAGAGACCCAGTACTTC. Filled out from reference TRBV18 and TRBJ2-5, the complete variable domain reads NAGVMQNPRHLVRRRGQEARLRCSPMKGHSHVYWYRQLPEEGLKFMVYLQKENIIDESGMPKERFSAEFPKEGPSILRIQQVVRGDSAAYFCASSPASVQETQYFGPGTRLLVL.

The chain's CDR3 is CAISESGQAVSPLHF. CDR3 nucleotide sequence: TGTGCCATCAGTGAGTCAGGACAAGCAGTCTCGCCCCTCCACTTT. The rearrangement joins TRBV10-3 to TRBJ1-6; D may be TRBD1 (5 bases). Germline V gene sequence: CDR1 ENHRY, CDR2 SYGVKD. The V gene lost 0 bases and the J gene lost 13 bases, with 16 bases spanning the gap. This CDR3 spans 15 amino acids.

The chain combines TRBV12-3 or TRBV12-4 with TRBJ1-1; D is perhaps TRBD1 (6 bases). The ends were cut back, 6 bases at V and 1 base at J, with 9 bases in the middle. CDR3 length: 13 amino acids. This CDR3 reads CASRPQGNTEAFF. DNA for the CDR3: TGTGCCAGCAGGCCACAGGGGAACACTGAAGCTTTCTTT.